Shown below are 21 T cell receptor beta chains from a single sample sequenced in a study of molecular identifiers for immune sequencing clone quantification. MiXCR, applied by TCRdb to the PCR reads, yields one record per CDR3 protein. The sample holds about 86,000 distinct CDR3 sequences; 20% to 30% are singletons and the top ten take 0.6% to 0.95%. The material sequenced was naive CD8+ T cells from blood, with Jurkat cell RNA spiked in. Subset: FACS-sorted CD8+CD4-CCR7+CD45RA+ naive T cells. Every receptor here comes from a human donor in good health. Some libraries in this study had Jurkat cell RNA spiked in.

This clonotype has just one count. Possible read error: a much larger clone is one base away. The CDR3 DNA reads TGCGCCGGCAGCCAAGATCTCAGCAGGGGTCAAGAGCAGTACTTC. It specifies CAGSQDLSRGQEQYF. The V and J genes are TRBV4-3 and TRBJ2-7; possible D gene TRBD1, 6 bases. CDR3 length equals 15 residues. In germline, CDR1 is LGHNA, CDR2 YSLEER.

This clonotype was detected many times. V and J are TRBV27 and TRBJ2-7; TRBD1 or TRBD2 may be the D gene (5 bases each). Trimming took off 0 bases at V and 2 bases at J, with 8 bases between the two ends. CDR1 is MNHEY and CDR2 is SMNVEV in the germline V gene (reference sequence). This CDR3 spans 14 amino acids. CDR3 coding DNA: TGTGCCAGCAGTTTATCCGGGGCCCCCTACGAGCAGTACTTC. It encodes CASSLSGAPYEQYF.

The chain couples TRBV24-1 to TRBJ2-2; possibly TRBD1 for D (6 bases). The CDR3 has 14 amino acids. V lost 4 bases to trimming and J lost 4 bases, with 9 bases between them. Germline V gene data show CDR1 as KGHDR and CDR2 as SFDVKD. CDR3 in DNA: TGTGCCACCAGTGAGGGGACAATCACCGGGGAGCTGTTTTTT. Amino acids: CATSEGTITGELFF.

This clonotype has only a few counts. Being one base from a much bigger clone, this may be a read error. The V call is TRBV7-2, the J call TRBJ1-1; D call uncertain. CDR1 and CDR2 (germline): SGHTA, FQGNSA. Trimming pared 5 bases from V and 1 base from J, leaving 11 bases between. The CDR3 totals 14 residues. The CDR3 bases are TGTGCCAGCAGCGTAGGAGTGGGGAACACTGAAGCTTTCTTT. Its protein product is CASSVGVGNTEAFF. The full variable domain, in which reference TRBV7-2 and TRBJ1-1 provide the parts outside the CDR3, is GAGVSQSPSNKVTEKGKDVELRCDPISGHTALYWYRQSLGQGLEFLIYFQGNSAPDKSGLPSDRFSAERTGGSVSTLTIQRTQQEDSAVYLCASSVGVGNTEAFFGQGTRLTVV.

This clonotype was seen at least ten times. The CDR3 bases are TGTGCCAGCGGGGGGGGGTCTCGGAACACTGAAGCTTTCTTT. Its translation: CASGGGSRNTEAFF. The V and J genes are TRBV6-2 or TRBV6-3 and TRBJ1-1; D might be TRBD1 (5 bases). This CDR3 is 14 amino acids long. Germline assignment: CDR1 MNHEY and CDR2 SVGEGT. V lost 8 bases to trimming and J lost 1 base, with 14 bases between them.

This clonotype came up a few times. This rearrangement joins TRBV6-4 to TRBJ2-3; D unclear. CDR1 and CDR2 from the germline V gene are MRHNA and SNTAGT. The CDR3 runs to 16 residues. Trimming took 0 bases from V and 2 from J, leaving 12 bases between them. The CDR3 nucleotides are TGTGCCAGCAGTGACTCGACCGGACGAGCCACAGATACGCAGTATTTT. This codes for CASSDSTGRATDTQYF.

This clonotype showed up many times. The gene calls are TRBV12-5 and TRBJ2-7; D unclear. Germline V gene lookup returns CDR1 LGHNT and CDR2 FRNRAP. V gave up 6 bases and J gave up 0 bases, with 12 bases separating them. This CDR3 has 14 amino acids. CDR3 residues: CASGHHRSSYEQYF. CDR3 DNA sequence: TGTGCTAGTGGACATCACCGAAGCTCCTACGAGCAGTACTTC.

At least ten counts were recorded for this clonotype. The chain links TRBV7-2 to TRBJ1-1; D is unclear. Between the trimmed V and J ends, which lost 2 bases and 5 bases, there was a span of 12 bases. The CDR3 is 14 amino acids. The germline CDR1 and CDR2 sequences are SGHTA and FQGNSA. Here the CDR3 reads CASSLISFGTEAFF. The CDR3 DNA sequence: TGTGCCAGCAGCTTAATATCCTTCGGGACTGAAGCTTTCTTT.

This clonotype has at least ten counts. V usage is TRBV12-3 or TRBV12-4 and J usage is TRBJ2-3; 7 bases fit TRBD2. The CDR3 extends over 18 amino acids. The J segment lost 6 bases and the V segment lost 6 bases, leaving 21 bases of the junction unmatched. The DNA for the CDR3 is TGTGCCAGCAGGGCGGGGGACGGCTACCGGAAAAAAGGTGATACGCAGTATTTT. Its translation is CASRAGDGYRKKGDTQYF.

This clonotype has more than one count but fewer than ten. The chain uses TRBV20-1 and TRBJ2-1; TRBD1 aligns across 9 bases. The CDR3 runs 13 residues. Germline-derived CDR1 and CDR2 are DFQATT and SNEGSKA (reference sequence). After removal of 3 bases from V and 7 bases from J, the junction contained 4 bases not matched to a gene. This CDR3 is CSASGTGRNEQFF. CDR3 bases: TGCAGTGCTAGTGGGACAGGGCGGAATGAGCAGTTCTTC.

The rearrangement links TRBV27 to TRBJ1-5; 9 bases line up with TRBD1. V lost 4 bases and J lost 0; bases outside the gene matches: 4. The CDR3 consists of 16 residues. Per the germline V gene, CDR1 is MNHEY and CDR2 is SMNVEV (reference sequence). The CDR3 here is CASSWTGVGSNQPQHF. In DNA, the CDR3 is TGTGCCAGCAGTTGGACAGGGGTCGGTAGCAATCAGCCCCAGCATTTT.

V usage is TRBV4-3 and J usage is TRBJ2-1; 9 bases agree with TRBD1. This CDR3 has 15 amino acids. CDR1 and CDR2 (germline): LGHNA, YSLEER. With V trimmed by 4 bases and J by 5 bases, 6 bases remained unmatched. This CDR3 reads CASSPGQGYNNEQFF. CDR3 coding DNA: TGCGCCAGCAGCCCGGGACAGGGCTATAACAATGAGCAGTTCTTC.

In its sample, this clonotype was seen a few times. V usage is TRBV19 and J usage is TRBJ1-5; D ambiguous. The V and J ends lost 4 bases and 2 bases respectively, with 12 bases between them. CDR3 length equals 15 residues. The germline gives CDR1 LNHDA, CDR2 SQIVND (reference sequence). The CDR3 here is CASSSWGVGNQPQHF. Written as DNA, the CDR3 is TGTGCCAGTAGTAGCTGGGGAGTGGGCAATCAGCCCCAGCATTTT. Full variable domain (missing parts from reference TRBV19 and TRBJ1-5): DGGITQSPKYLFRKEGQNVTLSCEQNLNHDAMYWYRQDPGQGLRLIYYSQIVNDFQKGDIAEGYSVSREKKESFPLTVTSAQKNPTAFYLCASSSWGVGNQPQHFGDGTRLSIL.

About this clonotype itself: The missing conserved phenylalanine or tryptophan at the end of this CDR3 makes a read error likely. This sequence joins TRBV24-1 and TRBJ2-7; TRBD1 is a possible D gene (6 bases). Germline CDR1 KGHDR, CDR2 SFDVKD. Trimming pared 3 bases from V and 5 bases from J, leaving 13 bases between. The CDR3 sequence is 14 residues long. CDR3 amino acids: CATSDPYRVHEQYS. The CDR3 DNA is TGTGCCACCAGTGATCCTTACAGGGTCCACGAGCAGTACTCC.

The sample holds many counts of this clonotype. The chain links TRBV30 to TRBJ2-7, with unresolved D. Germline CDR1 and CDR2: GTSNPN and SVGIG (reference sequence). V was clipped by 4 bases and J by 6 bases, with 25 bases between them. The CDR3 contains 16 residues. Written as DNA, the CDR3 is TGTGCCTGGATAGAAAATAAACCTCCCAGCCCGGGCGAGCAGTACTTC. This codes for CAWIENKPPSPGEQYF.

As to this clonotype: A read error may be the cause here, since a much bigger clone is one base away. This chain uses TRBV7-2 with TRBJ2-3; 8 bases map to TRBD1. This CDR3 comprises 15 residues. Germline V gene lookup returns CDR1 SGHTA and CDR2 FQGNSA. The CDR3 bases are TGTGCCAGCAGCCACCGGGACAGGACCACAGATACGCGGTATTTT. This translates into CASSHRDRTTDTRYF. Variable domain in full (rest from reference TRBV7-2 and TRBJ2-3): GAGVSQSPSNKVTEKGKDVELRCDPISGHTALYWYRQSLGQGLEFLIYFQGNSAPDKSGLPSDRFSAERTGGSVSTLTIQRTQQEDSAVYLCASSHRDRTTDTRYFGPGTRLTVL.

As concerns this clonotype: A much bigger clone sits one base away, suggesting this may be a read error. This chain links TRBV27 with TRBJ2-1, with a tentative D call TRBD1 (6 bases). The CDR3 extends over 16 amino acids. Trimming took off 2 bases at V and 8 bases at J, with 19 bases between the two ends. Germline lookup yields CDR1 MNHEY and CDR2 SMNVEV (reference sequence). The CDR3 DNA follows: TGTGCCAGCAGTTTAGTAGTTAGTGGGGGCAGCTATGAGCAGTTCTTC. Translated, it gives CASSLVVSGGSYEQFF.

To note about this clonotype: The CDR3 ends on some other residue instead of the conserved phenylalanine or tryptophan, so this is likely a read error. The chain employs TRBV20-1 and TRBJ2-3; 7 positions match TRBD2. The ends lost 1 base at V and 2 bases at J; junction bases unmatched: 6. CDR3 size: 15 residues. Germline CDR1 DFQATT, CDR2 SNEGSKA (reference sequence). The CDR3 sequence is CSARVWRENTDTQYL. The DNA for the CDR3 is TGCAGTGCTAGAGTGTGGCGGGAGAACACAGATACGCAGTATCTT.

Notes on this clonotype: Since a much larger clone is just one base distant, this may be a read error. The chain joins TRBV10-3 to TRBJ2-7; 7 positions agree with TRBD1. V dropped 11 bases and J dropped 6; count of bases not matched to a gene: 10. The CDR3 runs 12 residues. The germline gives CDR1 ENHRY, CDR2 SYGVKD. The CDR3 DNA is TGTGCCCGCCGGGACAGCCCCTCCGAGCAGTACTTC. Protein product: CARRDSPSEQYF.

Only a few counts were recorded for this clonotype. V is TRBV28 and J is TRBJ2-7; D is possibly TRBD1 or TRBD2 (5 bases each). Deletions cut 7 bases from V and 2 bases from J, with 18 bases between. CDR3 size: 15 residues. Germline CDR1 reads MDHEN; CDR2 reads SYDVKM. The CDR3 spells CASNHPGPRTYEQYF. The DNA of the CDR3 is TGTGCCAGCAACCACCCGGGACCCAGAACCTACGAGCAGTACTTC. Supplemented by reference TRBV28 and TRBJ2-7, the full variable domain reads DVKVTQSSRYLVKRTGEKVFLECVQDMDHENMFWYRQDPGLGLRLIYFSYDVKMKEKGDIPEGYSVSREKKERFSLILESASTNQTSMYLCASNHPGPRTYEQYFGPGTRLTVT.

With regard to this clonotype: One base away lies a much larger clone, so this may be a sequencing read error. CDR3 bases: TGTGCCAGCAGCCCCGGTCCCGGGACAGGGAAGGTCTTCGGGCAGTACTTC. Protein sequence: CASSPGPGTGKVFGQYF. This rearrangement joins TRBV7-9 to TRBJ2-7; 9 bases match TRBD1. This CDR3 spans 17 amino acids. V lost 5 bases, J lost 9 bases, and 20 bases stayed unmatched. Germline V gene data show CDR1 as SEHNR and CDR2 as FQNEAQ (reference sequence).